The rows below give T cell receptor beta chains drawn from one sample of a study of T cell changes during pregnancy in multiple sclerosis. The method was immunoSEQ multiplex PCR; TCRdb's version includes in-frame clones alone and lacks a portion of them. The data show approximately 27,000 clones, approximately 88% seen once. The starting material was CD8+ T cells from peripheral blood mononuclear cells, obtained before pregnancy. Every receptor here comes from a female donor with multiple sclerosis, enrolled in a pregnancy study. CDR3s leave out the opening cysteine and the closing phenylalanine or tryptophan.

TRBV7-9	ASSWGLAGEQY
TRBV19	ASSPTRQGIPNTEAF
TRBV9	ASSPGGLVGGANVLT
TRBV11-2	ASSLDLSYSAEAF
TRBV7-9	ASSLGDSFYGYT
TRBV15	ATSRDPQGSTEAF
TRBV10-2	ASSGDRGNEKLF
TRBV9	ASSVDQDTQY
TRBV10-2	ASSDQGLTEAF
TRBV7-6	ASTLTQAPQETQY
TRBV7-9	ASSLLTGRGSYEQY
TRBV9	ASSTESGSTNEKLF
TRBV7-4	ASSSLLWQGGNTEAF
TRBV6-6	ASILVGGELF
TRBV29-1	SALDPREGTEAF
TRBV30	AWSVSWEATDTQY
TRBV10-2	ASSLAGGRNTEAF
TRBV30	AWSPGGSGYT
TRBV6-4	ASSRTGGGYNEQF
TRBV19	ASSISPGQGLNEQF
TRBV11-3	ASSISGSGDTNTGELF
TRBV7-2	ASSLPGSSYEQY
TRBV5-6	ASSWDRTHEQY
TRBV4-3	ASSQDPGQGNQPQH
TRBV5-1	ASSHHRDYNEQF
TRBV5-4	ASRFREQNTEAF
TRBV4-1	ASSPRQGGPYGYT
TRBV9	ASSVEGTGDFEQY
TRBV29-1	SVEDPGQLYGYT
TRBV27	ASSLGRGVYNEQF
TRBV9	ASSVVTGVEAF
TRBV2	ASEKSGNLGETQY
TRBV21-1	ASTRWEGTLVFVWYEQY
TRBV27	ASSPGGANYGYT
TRBV7-9	ASSLGEREEGYGYT
TRBV10-2	ASTNYPIGTSALTDTQY
TRBV9	ASSTEGYTEAF
TRBV7-2	ASTLGPYANTEAF
TRBV2	ASSADRGRDTGELF
TRBV18	ASSPQTSGSYNEQF
TRBV7-9	ASSHRDSYEQY
TRBV25-1	ASSARLAGGGEF
TRBV23-1	ASSPSPWQEAEAF
TRBV5-4	ASSLSSGGATDTQY
TRBV2	ASSEAPGQYNSPLH
TRBV7-3	ASSSQDSYNEQF
TRBV7-6	ASSLTGAPSGNTIY
TRBV7-9	ASSFDRPEAF
TRBV5-3	ASSATGINQPQH
TRBV27	ASTDHGETQY
TRBV4-2	ASSPGTAEYEQY
TRBV2	ASSATAGAWRTQY
TRBV28	ASSFYPVRGDIYNEQF
TRBV6-1	ASSEASGGTNEQF
TRBV9	ASSDPTGPQDRNYGYT